This TCR beta chain is drawn from a study of blood T cell repertoires in COVID-19. Assay used: immunoSEQ multiplex PCR; TCRdb lists only in-frame clones, some missing. Of approximately 180,000 clones in the sample, approximately 90% were seen once. Trimming cost V 4 bases and J 2 bases; bases outside gene matches: 7. In germline, CDR1 is LGHNA, CDR2 YNFKEQ. The CDR3 runs 15 residues. The TCR was taken from a middle-aged man with acute or convalescent COVID-19. Sequenced material: peripheral blood. The chain links TRBV4-2 to TRBJ2-7; 8 bases are a match to TRBD2. This CDR3 reads CASSLDAGGPYEQYF. The CDR3 bases are TGTGCCAGCAGCCTAGACGCGGGAGGCCCCTACGAGCAGTACTTC.